This T cell receptor (beta chain) derives from a study of response to subunit inactivated influenza vaccine. The CDR3 extends over 15 amino acids. V was clipped by 4 bases and J by 4 bases; unmatched bases: 9. The germline V gene encodes CDR1 DFQATT and CDR2 SNEGSKA (reference sequence). TCRdb re-called the RT-PCR reads through MiXCR, storing one row per CDR3 protein. The table has just over 300,000 distinct CDR3 sequences, around a fifth seen once; the top ten hold 10%. The starting material was PBMCs from blood, obtained less than 22 months after vaccination. This sequence joins TRBV20-1 and TRBJ2-1; TRBD2 agrees at 8 bases. This sequence originates from a man between 50 and 75 years old who received an inactivated influenza vaccine. CDR3 in DNA: TGCAGTGCTAAAATAGCGGGGCTTAGTTACAATGAGCAGTTCTTC. It translates to CSAKIAGLSYNEQFF.